Following are 13 T cell receptor beta chains from one sample sequenced in a study of blood T cell repertoires in COVID-19. TCRdb's copy holds only in-frame clones and misses some; the assay was immunoSEQ multiplex PCR. The data show 220,000 or so clones, around 88% seen once. Sequences were obtained from PBMCs or T cells enriched from blood (not recorded which). These receptors were collected from a woman between 45 and 65 years old with acute COVID-19.

The genes are TRBV5-1 and TRBJ1-1; D unresolved. The germline gives CDR1 SGHRS, CDR2 YFSETQ. Trimming left V 1 base short and J 1 base short, with 11 bases between. CDR3 length: 15 residues. CDR3 nucleotides: TGCGCCAGCAGCTTGTTGGCAGGCCAGAACACTGAAGCTTTCTTT. Protein sequence: CASSLLAGQNTEAFF.

The rearrangement links TRBV12-3 or TRBV12-4 to TRBJ1-5; a weak D match, TRBD1 (5 bases). V was trimmed by 8 bases and J by 9 bases, leaving 17 bases between them. This CDR3 is built from 13 residues. The CDR3 spells CASGRRGPGPQHF. CDR3 nucleotide sequence: TGTGCCAGCGGTCGAAGGGGCCCTGGGCCCCAGCATTTT.

The J gene is TRBJ2-2, the V gene TRBV4-1; weak D call: TRBD2 (6 bases). The CDR3 totals 16 residues. The V gene's germline CDR1 is MGHRA and CDR2 YSYEKL. Trimming took 7 bases from V and 5 from J, leaving 20 bases between them. The CDR3 loop reads CASTSSRLGGTGELFF. In DNA form, the CDR3 reads TGCGCCAGCACCTCATCCCGTCTAGGAGGGACCGGGGAGCTGTTTTTT.

This chain uses TRBV6-1 with TRBJ1-5, with TRBD1 as a possible D gene (6 bases). This CDR3 comprises 20 residues. V dropped 0 bases and J dropped 0 bases, with 21 bases sitting between them. The germline V gene has CDR1 MNHNS and CDR2 SASEGT. CDR3 residues: CASSEALLGATQYSNQPQHF. DNA for the CDR3: TGTGCCAGCAGTGAAGCGCTTTTGGGGGCGACCCAATATAGCAATCAGCCCCAGCATTTT.

The chain employs TRBV13 and TRBJ2-1; D gene ambiguous. The CDR3 totals 13 residues. Trimming stripped 2 bases from V and 6 bases from J, with 8 bases between. The germline CDR1 and CDR2 sequences are PRHDT and FYEKMQ (reference sequence). The CDR3 spells CASSLNSGNEQFF. The CDR3 DNA is TGTGCCAGCAGCTTAAATTCCGGCAATGAGCAGTTCTTC.

The rearrangement joins TRBV30 to TRBJ1-6; perhaps TRBD1 as D (6 bases). Germline V CDR1 and CDR2: GTSNPN, SVGIG (reference sequence). This CDR3 comprises 15 residues. V was trimmed by 8 bases and J by 7 bases, leaving 21 bases between them. CDR3 loop: CAGGGPGFQNSPLHF. The CDR3 coding sequence is TGTGCCGGTGGGGGCCCAGGGTTTCAGAATTCACCCCTCCACTTT.

V is TRBV19 and J is TRBJ1-4; TRBD1 agrees at 9 bases. Germline V gene sequence: CDR1 LNHDA, CDR2 SQIVND (reference sequence). This CDR3 region has 16 residues. The junction had 14 bases not matched to a gene; V was cut back by 7 bases and J by 8 bases. CDR3 coding DNA: TGTGCCAGTAAGAGGAACCAACAGGGGGCGGAGGAAAAACTGTTTTTT. Its translation is CASKRNQQGAEEKLFF. Looking up the rest from reference TRBV19 and TRBJ1-4 gives the full variable domain: DGGITQSPKYLFRKEGQNVTLSCEQNLNHDAMYWYRQDPGQGLRLIYYSQIVNDFQKGDIAEGYSVSREKKESFPLTVTSAQKNPTAFYLCASKRNQQGAEEKLFFGSGTQLSVL.

V is TRBV4-1 and J is TRBJ1-1; no clear D. Trimming cost V 1 base and J 0 bases, with 9 bases left between them. CDR3 size: 15 residues. Germline loops: CDR1 MGHRA, CDR2 YSYEKL. DNA for the CDR3: TGCGCCAGCAGCCAAGGCCAACTCATGAACACTGAAGCTTTCTTT. Protein: CASSQGQLMNTEAFF.

This chain joins TRBV6-5 and TRBJ2-7; D is unclear. The CDR3 is made up of 16 amino acids. Trimming left V 0 bases short and J 3 bases short, with 15 bases between. The germline gives CDR1 MNHEY, CDR2 SVGAGI. The CDR3 DNA sequence: TGTGCCAGCAGTTACTCGTTGCTCCCTGGGCACTACGAGCAGTACTTC. This sequence encodes CASSYSLLPGHYEQYF.

This clone was observed once. The chain employs TRBV7-2 and TRBJ2-5; the D is unclear. The CDR3 runs to 14 residues. Trimming pared 3 bases from V and 0 bases from J, leaving 8 bases between. Germline CDR1 SGHTA, CDR2 FQGNSA. In nucleotides, the CDR3 is TGTGCCAGCAGCTTCCGGCGGAACCAAGAGACCCAGTACTTC. Translating gives CASSFRRNQETQYF. Using reference TRBV7-2 and TRBJ2-5 for the parts outside the CDR3, the full variable domain is GAGVSQSPSNKVTEKGKDVELRCDPISGHTALYWYRQSLGQGLEFLIYFQGNSAPDKSGLPSDRFSAERTGGSVSTLTIQRTQQEDSAVYLCASSFRRNQETQYFGPGTRLLVL.

V and J are TRBV5-4 and TRBJ2-7, with D perhaps matching TRBD1 (6 bases). Trimming left V 1 base short and J 2 bases short, with 10 bases between. The germline CDR1 and CDR2 sequences are SGHNT and YYREEE (reference sequence). This CDR3 contains 14 residues. The CDR3 sequence is CASSLQGWPYEQYF. The CDR3 DNA is TGTGCCAGCAGCTTGCAGGGGTGGCCCTACGAGCAGTACTTC.

V usage is TRBV7-8 and J usage is TRBJ1-5; unclear D gene. Germline-derived CDR1 and CDR2 are SGHVS and FQNEAQ. The CDR3 contains 15 residues. The V end lost 5 bases, the J end lost 7 bases, and 18 bases lay between the germline ends. CDR3: CASSPSDGVGQPQHF. CDR3 DNA: TGTGCCAGCAGCCCCTCTGACGGGGTCGGACAGCCCCAGCATTTT.

The V gene is TRBV28, the J gene TRBJ1-3; D uncertain. Germline CDR1 and CDR2: MDHEN and SYDVKM. With 6 bases removed from V and 2 bases from J, the gap between germline ends came to 14 bases. The CDR3 sequence is 15 residues long. The CDR3 nucleotides read TGTGCCAGCAGGTCTACAGAAAATCCTGGAAACACCATATATTTT. Amino acid sequence: CASRSTENPGNTIYF.